This section outlines one TCR beta chain sequence together with its context. The data were obtained in a study of siplizumab effects on memory and regulatory T cells. Assay used: immunoSEQ multiplex PCR; TCRdb lists only in-frame clones, some missing. The sample has fewer than 100,000 clones, nearly 95% seen once; the top ten hold roughly 0.3%. The specimen sequenced was non-Treg CD4+ T cells sorted from blood. The clonotype originates from a human donor in good health.

This chain's CDR3 is CSVEEGRNIQYF. The CDR3 DNA sequence: TGCAGCGTTGAAGAGGGCCGTAACATTCAGTACTTC. V gene TRBV29-1 combines with J gene TRBJ2-4; D unclear. Germline assignment: CDR1 SQVTM and CDR2 ANQGSEA. This CDR3 contains 12 residues. Trimming shortened V by 0 bases and J by 7 bases, and 7 bases separated the two germline ends.